Shown below are 32 T cell receptor beta chains from a single sample sequenced in a study of T cells in localized non-small cell lung cancer. The repertoire was sequenced with immunoSEQ multiplex PCR; TCRdb's copy has only in-frame clones and lacks some. Counted here are about 4,600 clones, around 28% occurring once; the ten biggest clones make up 3.5% to 5.5%. Specimen: lung tumor tissue, collected before any cancer treatment. Receptors originate from a man aged 40 to 69 with stage III squamous cell lung carcinoma.

By share, this clone counts as medium-sized. The rearrangement links TRBV6-8 to TRBJ1-6; D is perhaps TRBD1 (5 bases). V was clipped by 1 base and J by 7 bases, with 8 bases between them. CDR1 is MNHGY, CDR2 SAAAGT, per germline. The CDR3 consists of 14 residues. CDR3 nucleotide sequence: TGTGCCAGCAGTTACTTGGGGCCAAATTCACCCCTCCACTTT. This codes for CASSYLGPNSPLHF.

In its sample, this clone was seen once. This rearrangement joins TRBV29-1 to TRBJ1-3, with a tentative D call TRBD1 (6 bases). Trimming shortened V by 5 bases and J by 8 bases, and 22 bases separated the two germline ends. The CDR3 consists of 15 residues. Germline assignment: CDR1 SQVTM and CDR2 ANQGSEA. CDR3 coding DNA: TGCAGCGTTAGGGGAAGAGGGGGGAACGAGGACACCATATATTTT. Its translation: CSVRGRGGNEDTIYF. Full variable domain (remainder filled in from reference TRBV29-1 and TRBJ1-3): SAVISQKPSRDICQRGTSLTIQCQVDSQVTMMFWYRQQPGQSLTLIATANQGSEATYESGFVIDKFPISRPNLTFSTLTVSNMSPEDSSIYLCSVRGRGGNEDTIYFGEGSWLTVV.

In its sample, this clone was seen once. The chain couples TRBV19 to TRBJ1-3; tentative D call: TRBD1 (5 bases). V lost 5 bases to trimming and J lost 0 bases, with 8 bases between them. CDR1 is LNHDA and CDR2 is SQIVND in the germline V gene (reference sequence). CDR3 size: 14 residues. CDR3 DNA: TGTGCCAGTAGTTCCGGGGGCTCTGGAAACACCATATATTTT. Translating gives CASSSGGSGNTIYF.

This rearrangement joins TRBV30 to TRBJ2-7, with 9 positions matching TRBD1. The trim removed 5 bases at V and 4 bases at J, leaving 3 bases unmatched. CDR3 length: 12 amino acids. Germline V gene data show CDR1 as GTSNPN and CDR2 as SVGIG (reference sequence). The CDR3 DNA reads TGTGCCTGGGGGACAGGGAATTACGAGCAGTACTTC. As protein: CAWGTGNYEQYF.

This clone was detected a few times. The chain has TRBV2 and TRBJ2-7; TRBD1 matches 9 bases. The CDR3 spans 12 residues. CDR1 and CDR2 (germline): SNHLY, FYNNEI. V dropped 8 bases and J dropped 5; count of bases not matched to a gene: 4. Written as DNA, the CDR3 is TGTGCCAGCTCCGGACAGGGGCACGAGCAGTACTTC. This gives the protein CASSGQGHEQYF.

The CDR3 here is CASKEGSGGVNTGELFF. CDR3 nucleotides: TGTGCCAGTAAGGAAGGTAGCGGGGGGGTGAACACCGGGGAGCTGTTTTTT. The genes are TRBV19 and TRBJ2-2, with 11 bases matching TRBD2. CDR1 is LNHDA and CDR2 is SQIVND in the germline V gene (reference sequence). CDR3 length equals 17 residues. With 7 bases clipped from V and 1 base from J, the junction kept 8 bases outside the gene matches.

The genes are TRBV6-8 and TRBJ2-2; possibly TRBD2 for D (7 bases). CDR1 and CDR2 (germline): MNHGY, SAAAGT. The CDR3 loop spans 12 amino acids. Trimming cost V 8 bases and J 6 bases, with 10 bases left between them. CDR3 DNA sequence: TGTGCCAGCGTCGGGGGGCCCGGGGAGCTGTTTTTT. Translating gives CASVGGPGELFF.

The J gene is TRBJ2-3, the V gene TRBV6-8; 8 bases are a match to TRBD2. The J segment lost 0 bases and the V segment lost 8 bases, leaving 4 bases of the junction unmatched. Germline CDR1 reads MNHGY; CDR2 reads SAAAGT. This CDR3 contains 14 residues. The CDR3 DNA follows: TGTGCCAGCGGTCTAGCGGGTAGCACAGATACGCAGTATTTT. Encoded protein: CASGLAGSTDTQYF.

This clone was detected only a few times. The chain uses TRBV7-6 and TRBJ2-3; D unresolved. With 5 bases removed from V and 2 bases from J, the gap between germline ends came to 14 bases. CDR3 length: 15 residues. The germline CDR1 and CDR2 sequences are SGHVS and FNYEAQ. CDR3 DNA: TGTGCCAGCAGCCTAGTACCTGCCCCCACAGATACGCAGTATTTT. The encoded protein is CASSLVPAPTDTQYF.

This clone was found a few times. V and J are TRBV11-3 and TRBJ1-3, with a weak D call TRBD1 (5 bases). CDR3 length equals 15 residues. V lost 1 base, J lost 0 bases, and 7 bases lay in between. Germline CDR1 is SGHNT and CDR2 is YENEEA. The CDR3 nucleotides are TGTGCCAGCAGCTTAGGGGGGACCTCTGGAAACACCATATATTTT. This sequence encodes CASSLGGTSGNTIYF. The variable domain in full, with the rest retrieved from reference TRBV11-3 and TRBJ1-3, is EAGVVQSPRYKIIEKKQPVAFWCNPISGHNTLYWYLQNLGQGPELLIRYENEEAVDDSQLPKDRFSAERLKGVDSTLKIQPAELGDSAVYLCASSLGGTSGNTIYFGEGSWLTVV.

J is TRBJ1-1 and V is TRBV11-3; the D gene is possibly TRBD1 (6 bases). From germline, CDR1 is SGHNT and CDR2 YENEEA. CDR3 length equals 15 residues. Trimming pared 1 base from V and 5 bases from J, leaving 14 bases between. CDR3 sequence reads: CASSLVGGAFTEAFF. The CDR3 DNA follows: TGTGCCAGCAGCTTAGTCGGGGGCGCGTTTACTGAAGCTTTCTTT. Using reference TRBV11-3 and TRBJ1-1 for the parts outside the CDR3, the full variable domain is EAGVVQSPRYKIIEKKQPVAFWCNPISGHNTLYWYLQNLGQGPELLIRYENEEAVDDSQLPKDRFSAERLKGVDSTLKIQPAELGDSAVYLCASSLVGGAFTEAFFGQGTRLTVV.

V is TRBV12-5 and J is TRBJ1-4, with 8 positions matching TRBD1. The CDR3 consists of 14 residues. The germline V gene has CDR1 LGHNT and CDR2 FRNRAP. With 5 bases clipped from V and 3 bases from J, the junction kept 2 bases outside the gene matches. The CDR3 protein is CASGVQGANEKLFF. The CDR3 coding sequence is TGTGCTAGTGGTGTACAGGGGGCTAATGAAAAACTGTTTTTT.

This clone was counted between two and nine times. In nucleotides, the CDR3 is TGCGCCAGCAGCCAAGGGGGGTTTAATGAAAAACTGTTTTTT. Its translation is CASSQGGFNEKLFF. The chain couples TRBV5-1 to TRBJ1-4; perhaps TRBD1 as D (6 bases). V was clipped by 4 bases and J by 4 bases, with 11 bases between them. This CDR3 comprises 14 residues. In germline, CDR1 is SGHRS, CDR2 YFSETQ.

V usage is TRBV19 and J usage is TRBJ2-7; 8 nucleotides line up with TRBD1. After removal of 5 bases from V and 2 bases from J, the junction contained 8 bases not matched to a gene. The CDR3 totals 15 residues. The V gene's germline CDR1 is LNHDA and CDR2 SQIVND (reference sequence). CDR3 DNA sequence: TGTGCCAGTAGTGCCCAGGGGGCGCGACCCTACGAGCAGTACTTC. This encodes CASSAQGARPYEQYF.

This sequence joins TRBV12-5 and TRBJ1-5; no definite D call. The CDR3 runs 16 residues. Germline loops: CDR1 LGHNT, CDR2 FRNRAP. V was clipped by 1 base and J by 0 bases, with 10 bases between them. CDR3 DNA: TGTGCTAGTGGTTTGGACATCTTAAATAGCAATCAGCCCCAGCATTTT. Translating it yields CASGLDILNSNQPQHF.

This clone has a handful of counts. At one of its ends the junction is not consistent with the germline gene, which may arise from a read error. The chain is built from TRBV6-8 and TRBJ1-5, with D maybe TRBD1 (5 bases). The germline V gene has CDR1 MNHGY and CDR2 SAAAGT. The CDR3 runs to 14 residues. This CDR3 is CAISVWGGNQPQHF. In DNA, the CDR3 is TGTGCCATCAGTGTTTGGGGGGGCAATCAGCCCCAGCATTTT.

The rearrangement uses TRBV10-3 and TRBJ1-4, with D perhaps matching TRBD1 (6 bases). The germline gives CDR1 ENHRY, CDR2 SYGVKD. This CDR3 has 15 amino acids. Between the trimmed V and J ends, which lost 2 bases and 7 bases, there was a span of 14 bases. The CDR3 protein is CAISEPRLGGEKLFF. The CDR3 region has the DNA TGTGCCATCAGTGAGCCCCGCCTAGGGGGTGAAAAACTGTTTTTT.

The chain has TRBV18 and TRBJ1-1; no firm D call. The CDR3 contains 15 residues. From germline, CDR1 is KGHSH and CDR2 LQKENI. Trimming left V 0 bases short and J 8 bases short, with 16 bases between. The CDR3 bases are TGTGCCAGCTCACCACCGTCGGTACCTGCCGGCGAAGCTTTCTTT. Its protein product is CASSPPSVPAGEAFF.

This chain connects TRBV29-1 to TRBJ1-1; 7 positions match TRBD1. Germline-derived CDR1 and CDR2 are SQVTM and ANQGSEA. The CDR3 spans 14 residues. With V trimmed by 7 bases and J by 3 bases, 11 bases remained unmatched. As DNA, the CDR3 is TGCAGCGCAACGAAAGGGGGCAGAGACACTGAAGCTTTCTTT. The encoded protein is CSATKGGRDTEAFF.

This clone was observed a few times. The V gene is TRBV6-8, the J gene TRBJ2-3, with 9 bases lining up with TRBD2. Germline loops: CDR1 MNHGY, CDR2 SAAAGT. J was trimmed by 2 bases and V by 2 bases; bases with no gene match: 2. The CDR3 has 15 residues. The CDR3 sequence: CASSYVAGATDTQYF. CDR3 bases: TGTGCCAGCAGTTACGTAGCGGGGGCCACAGATACGCAGTATTTT.

By proportion, this clone is medium-sized. The chain employs TRBV9 and TRBJ2-3, with 12 positions matching TRBD1. Germline values: CDR1 SGDLS, CDR2 YYNGEE. The CDR3 runs 18 residues. V was clipped by 7 bases and J by 2 bases; unmatched bases: 14. In DNA, the CDR3 is TGTGCCAGCGGCCTCCCCGGGGGACAGGGGGCCCTCACAGATACGCAGTATTTT. Protein sequence: CASGLPGGQGALTDTQYF.

This clone has just a few counts. The CDR3 loop is CASSDRANEKLFF. DNA for the CDR3: TGTGCCAGTAGCGACAGGGCTAATGAAAAACTGTTTTTT. The chain links TRBV19 to TRBJ1-4, with TRBD1 matching over 7 bases. Trimming took 6 bases from V and 3 from J; bases not matched to a gene: 1. CDR1 LNHDA and CDR2 SQIVND come from the germline V gene (reference sequence). This CDR3 is 13 amino acids long.

This clone was detected a few times. The J gene is TRBJ1-1, the V gene TRBV18; 7 nucleotides line up with TRBD1. This CDR3 is 17 amino acids long. The V gene's germline CDR1 is KGHSH and CDR2 LQKENI. V lost 6 bases, J lost 1 base, and 14 bases stayed unmatched. CDR3 bases: TGTGCCAGCTCGTCTTTGCCGGGGGACAGCCCGAACACTGAAGCTTTCTTT. Translating gives CASSSLPGDSPNTEAFF.

The J gene is TRBJ1-6, the V gene TRBV18; 12 positions agree with TRBD1. The V segment lost 1 base and the J segment 10 bases; nucleotides outside the gene matches: 5. Germline CDR1 is KGHSH and CDR2 is LQKENI. The CDR3 runs to 16 residues. The CDR3 region has the DNA TGTGCCAGCTCACCACTGGGACAGGGGGCAGGATCACCCCTCCACTTT. This gives the protein CASSPLGQGAGSPLHF.

In regard to this clone: One base lacks a clear read or is ambiguous, giving the residue X. This chain's CDR3 is CASSIQXSNQPQHF. The DNA of the CDR3 is TGTGCCAGTAGTATCCAGRGGAGCAATCAGCCCCAGCATTTT. The chain recombines TRBV19 with TRBJ1-5; D not resolved. Germline V gene sequence: CDR1 LNHDA, CDR2 SQIVND (reference sequence). The germline V and J ends were trimmed by 3 bases and 1 base, with 7 bases remaining between them. The CDR3 runs 14 residues.

This clone appeared a few times. CDR3 in amino acids: CASRRTGNTEAFF. The CDR3 nucleotides are TGTGCCAGCAGACGGACAGGGAACACTGAAGCTTTCTTT. The chain is built from TRBV6-8 and TRBJ1-1; TRBD1 agrees at 7 bases. The CDR3 extends over 13 amino acids. In germline, CDR1 is MNHGY, CDR2 SAAAGT. With V trimmed by 6 bases and J by 1 base, 2 bases remained unmatched.

The chain joins TRBV5-1 to TRBJ2-3; D not resolved. Germline values: CDR1 SGHRS, CDR2 YFSETQ. The CDR3 length is 15 residues. Trimming took 0 bases from V and 6 from J, leaving 14 bases between them. The CDR3 region is CASSLDLSGVDTQYF. In DNA form, the CDR3 reads TGCGCCAGCAGCTTGGATTTGTCTGGGGTTGATACGCAGTATTTT. The entire variable domain, with the rest obtained from reference TRBV5-1 and TRBJ2-3, is as follows: KAGVTQTPRYLIKTRGQQVTLSCSPISGHRSVSWYQQTPGQGLQFLFEYFSETQRNKGNFPGRFSGRQFSNSRSEMNVSTLELGDSALYLCASSLDLSGVDTQYFGPGTRLTVL.

This clone was seen a few times. The rearrangement uses TRBV6-8 and TRBJ1-2; D uncertain. Per the germline V gene, CDR1 is MNHGY and CDR2 is SAAAGT. V shed 6 bases and J shed 5 bases, with 13 bases lying between them. The length of the CDR3 is 13 residues. CDR3 DNA: TGTGCCAGCAGGGCAGACGCGCTTTATGGCTACACCTTC. Amino acids: CASRADALYGYTF.

The chain links TRBV9 to TRBJ2-2; D remains ambiguous. Trimming removed 1 base at V and 0 bases at J, with 4 bases between. This CDR3 is built from 14 residues. The germline V gene has CDR1 SGDLS and CDR2 YYNGEE. CDR3 DNA sequence: TGTGCCAGCAGCGTAACTTCGAACACCGGGGAGCTGTTTTTT. It yields the protein CASSVTSNTGELFF.

This clone occurred once. V usage is TRBV19 and J usage is TRBJ2-5; a possible D gene is TRBD1 (8 bases). V dropped 6 bases and J dropped 2 bases, with 19 bases sitting between them. The CDR3 has 16 amino acids. Germline CDR1 reads LNHDA; CDR2 reads SQIVND (reference sequence). Here the CDR3 DNA reads TGTGCCAGTAGGCGAACCGACAGGGGACTACAAGAGACCCAGTACTTC. Amino acid sequence: CASRRTDRGLQETQYF.

This clone was picked up many times. The CDR3 bases are TGTGCCAGCAGCCCACGGGGACACCTAAACACTGAAGCTTTCTTT. Amino acid sequence: CASSPRGHLNTEAFF. The chain joins TRBV6-8 to TRBJ1-1; D perhaps matches TRBD1 (6 bases). V was shortened by 6 bases and J by 2 bases, with 16 bases between the two germline ends. The CDR3 runs 15 residues. The germline V gene encodes CDR1 MNHGY and CDR2 SAAAGT.

This clone is termed medium-sized (0.01 to 0.1%). The rearrangement joins TRBV11-3 to TRBJ1-2, with 10 nucleotides matching TRBD1. The CDR3 has 15 amino acids. Germline V lookup: CDR1 SGHNT, CDR2 YENEEA. The V and J ends lost 1 base and 5 bases, in that order; junction bases with no gene match: 4. CDR3 in amino acids: CASSLVGTGVYGYTF. The CDR3 DNA follows: TGTGCCAGCAGCTTAGTTGGGACAGGGGTATATGGCTACACCTTC.